Listed below are T cell receptor beta chains from one sample, sequenced in a study of OX40 agonist ivuxolimab in advanced cancers. The assay was immunoSEQ multiplex PCR, and TCRdb's table has in-frame clones only and misses some. The repertoire has under 70,000 clones, roughly 90% of them found once; the top ten carry 0.62%. This specimen consisted of CD4+ or CD8+ T cells sorted from blood, obtained in a trial of the OX40 agonist ivuxolimab. Receptor source: an adult with an advanced solid tumor such as melanoma, head and neck, liver or kidney cancer. The CDR3 runs from the conserved cysteine through the conserved F or W. The D gene is left open where the match is weak. Only some rows state a clone size, as once, few, many or a class for expanded clones.

V,size,J,D,DNA,CDR3
TRBV5-8,-,TRBJ2-3,TRBD1,TGTGCCAGCAGCTCACCGACAGGGTCGCCAAATACGCAGTATTTT,CASSSPTGSPNTQYF
TRBV5-5,-,TRBJ1-1,-,TGTGCCAGCAGCTTGGAACATCAAGACACTGAAGCTTTCTTT,CASSLEHQDTEAFF
TRBV5-4,-,TRBJ2-1,-,TGTGCCAGCAGCCCTACTAGTCTCTCCTACAATGAGCAGTTCTTC,CASSPTSLSYNEQFF
TRBV4-2,once,TRBJ2-1,-,TGTGCCAGCCGACGGGACCTATACGCCGGGGAGCAGTTCTTC,CASRRDLYAGEQFF
TRBV5-4,-,TRBJ2-1,TRBD1,TGTGCCAGCAGCCCCCGGGACAGGGGGAAGGAGTTCTTC,CASSPRDRGKEFF
TRBV6-1,-,TRBJ1-1,-,TGTGCCAGCAGACCCCGGTGGACAGTTGAAGCTTTCTTT,CASRPRWTVEAFF
TRBV5-1,-,TRBJ1-6,-,TGCGCCAGCAGCTCGGGACTCTCGAATTCACCCCTCCACTTT,CASSSGLSNSPLHF
TRBV9,-,TRBJ1-4,-,TGTGCCAGCAGCGTAGGAGCAACTAATGAAAAACTGTTTTTT,CASSVGATNEKLFF
TRBV10-3,-,TRBJ1-2,-,TGTGCCATCAGACTGGGGGACTATGGCTACACCTTC,CAIRLGDYGYTF
TRBV5-4,few,TRBJ2-7,-,TGTGCCAGCAGTAGAGGACCTGTGGACGAGCAGTACTTC,CASSRGPVDEQYF
TRBV7-2,-,TRBJ2-1,-,TGTGCCAGCAGCTTAGTCCCCCTAGCTGTGAGCAATGAGCAGTTCTTC,CASSLVPLAVSNEQFF
TRBV5-1,once,TRBJ2-3,-,TGCGCCAGCAGCTTGCTAATTTCACGAGGGTTGGGTGGAGATACGCAGTATTTT,CASSLLISRGLGGDTQYF
TRBV5-3,-,TRBJ1-2,-,TGTGCCAGCAGCGTTAGACAGGTATACTATGGCTACACCTTC,CASSVRQVYYGYTF
TRBV2,-,TRBJ1-2,-,TGTGCCAGCAGTGATGCAGTAAACTATGGCTACACCTTC,CASSDAVNYGYTF
TRBV4-1,-,TRBJ1-1,-,TGCGCCAGCAGCCAAGTAGGGGCGGCCCGGGAAGCTTTCTTT,CASSQVGAAREAFF
TRBV7-3,-,TRBJ2-1,TRBD1,TGTGCCAGCAGCCGGGACAGGGGGAGGGATGAGCAGTTCTTC,CASSRDRGRDEQFF
TRBV30,-,TRBJ2-3,TRBD2,TGTGCCTGGAGTGTAACAGGACTAGATCGTGATACGCAGTATTTT,CAWSVTGLDRDTQYF
TRBV7-9,-,TRBJ2-1,TRBD2,TGTGCCAGCAGCTTAGGCTCGGGGGGAAGCAATGAGCAGTTCTTC,CASSLGSGGSNEQFF
TRBV28,-,TRBJ1-2,TRBD1,TGTGCCAGCAGCCCTGAACAGGGGCCCTCCGAGAACTATGGCTACACCTTC,CASSPEQGPSENYGYTF
TRBV10-3,-,TRBJ2-5,TRBD2,TGTGCCATCAGTGATCCCGGGGGAGGGGATGAGACCCAGTACTTC,CAISDPGGGDETQYF
TRBV6-1,once,TRBJ2-3,-,TGTGCCAGCAGTGGGGACGGAGATACGCAGTATTTT,CASSGDGDTQYF
TRBV6-5,-,TRBJ2-3,TRBD2,TGTGCCAGCAGGTTCGGGACTAGTGCGGATACGCAGTATTTT,CASRFGTSADTQYF